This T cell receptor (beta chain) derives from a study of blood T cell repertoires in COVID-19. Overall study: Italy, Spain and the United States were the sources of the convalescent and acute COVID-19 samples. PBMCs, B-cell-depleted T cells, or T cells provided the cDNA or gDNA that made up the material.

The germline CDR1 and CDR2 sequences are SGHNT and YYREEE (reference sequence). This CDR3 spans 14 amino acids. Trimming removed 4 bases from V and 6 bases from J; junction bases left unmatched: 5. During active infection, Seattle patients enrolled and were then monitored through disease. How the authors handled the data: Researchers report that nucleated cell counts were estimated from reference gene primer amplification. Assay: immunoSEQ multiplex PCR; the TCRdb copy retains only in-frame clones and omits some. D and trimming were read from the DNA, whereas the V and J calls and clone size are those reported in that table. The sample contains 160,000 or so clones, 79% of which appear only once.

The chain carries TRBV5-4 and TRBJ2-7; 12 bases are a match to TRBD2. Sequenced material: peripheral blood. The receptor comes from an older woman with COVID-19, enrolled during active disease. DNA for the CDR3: TGTGCCAGCAGCCCCGGGACTAGCGGGCGCGAGCAGTACTTC. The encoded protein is CASSPGTSGREQYF.